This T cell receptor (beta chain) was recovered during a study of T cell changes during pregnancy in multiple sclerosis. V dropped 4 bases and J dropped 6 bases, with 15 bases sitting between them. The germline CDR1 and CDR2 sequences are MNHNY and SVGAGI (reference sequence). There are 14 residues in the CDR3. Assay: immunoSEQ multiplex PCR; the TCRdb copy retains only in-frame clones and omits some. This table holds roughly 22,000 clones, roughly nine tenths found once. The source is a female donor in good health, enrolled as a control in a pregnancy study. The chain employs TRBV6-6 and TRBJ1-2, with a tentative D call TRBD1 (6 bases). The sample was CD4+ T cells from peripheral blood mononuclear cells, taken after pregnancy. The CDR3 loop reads CASSLPEDSHGYTF. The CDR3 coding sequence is TGTGCCAGCAGTTTACCCGAGGACAGTCATGGCTACACCTTC.